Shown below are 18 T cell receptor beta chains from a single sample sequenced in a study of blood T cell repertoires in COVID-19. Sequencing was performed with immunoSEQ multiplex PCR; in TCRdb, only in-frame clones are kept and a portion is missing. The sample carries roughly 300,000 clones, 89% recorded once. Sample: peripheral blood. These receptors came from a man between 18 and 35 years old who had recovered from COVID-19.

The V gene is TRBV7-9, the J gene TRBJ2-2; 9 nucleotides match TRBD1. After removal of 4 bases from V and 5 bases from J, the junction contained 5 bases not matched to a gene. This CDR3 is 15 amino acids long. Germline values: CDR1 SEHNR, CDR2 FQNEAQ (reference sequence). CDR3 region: CASSSRQGETGELFF. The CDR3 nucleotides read TGTGCCAGCAGCTCCAGACAGGGGGAGACCGGGGAGCTGTTTTTT.

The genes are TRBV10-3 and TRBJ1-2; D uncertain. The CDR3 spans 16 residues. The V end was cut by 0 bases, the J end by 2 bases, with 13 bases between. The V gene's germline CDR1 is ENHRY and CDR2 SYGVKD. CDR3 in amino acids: CAISESVGAQNYGYTF. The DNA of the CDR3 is TGTGCCATCAGTGAGTCTGTGGGAGCCCAAAACTATGGCTACACCTTC.

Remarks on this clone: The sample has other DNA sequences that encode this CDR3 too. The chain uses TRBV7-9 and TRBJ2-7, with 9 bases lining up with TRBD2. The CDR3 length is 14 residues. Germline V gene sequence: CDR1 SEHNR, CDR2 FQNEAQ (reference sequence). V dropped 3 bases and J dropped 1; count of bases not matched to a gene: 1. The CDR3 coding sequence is TGTGCCAGCAGCTTGACTAGCGGTTCCTACGAGCAGTACTTC. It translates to CASSLTSGSYEQYF.

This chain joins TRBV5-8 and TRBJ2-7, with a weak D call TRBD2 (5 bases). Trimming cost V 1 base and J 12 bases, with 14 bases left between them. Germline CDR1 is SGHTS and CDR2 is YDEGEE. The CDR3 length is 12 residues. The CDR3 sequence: CASSLSGSIWYF. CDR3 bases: TGTGCCAGCAGCTTGAGCGGCTCTATCTGGTACTTC.

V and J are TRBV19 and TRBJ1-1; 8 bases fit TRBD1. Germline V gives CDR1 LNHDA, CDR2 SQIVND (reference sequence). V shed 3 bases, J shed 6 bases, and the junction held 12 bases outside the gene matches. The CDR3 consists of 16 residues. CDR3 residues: CASSIRAYRGGAEAFF. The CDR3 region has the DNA TGTGCCAGTAGTATTCGGGCTTACAGGGGGGGAGCTGAAGCTTTCTTT.

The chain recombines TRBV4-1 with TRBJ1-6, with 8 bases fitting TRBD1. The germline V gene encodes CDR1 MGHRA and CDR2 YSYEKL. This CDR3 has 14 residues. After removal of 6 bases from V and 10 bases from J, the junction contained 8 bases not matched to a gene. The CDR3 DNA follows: TGCGCCAGCAGTCAGACAGGGGACTGGTCACCCCTCCACTTT. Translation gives CASSQTGDWSPLHF.

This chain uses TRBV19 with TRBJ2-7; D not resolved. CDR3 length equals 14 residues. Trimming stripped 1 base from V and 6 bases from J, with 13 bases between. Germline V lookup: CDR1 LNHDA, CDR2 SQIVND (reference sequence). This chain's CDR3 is CASSIVTLYGEQYF. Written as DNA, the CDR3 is TGTGCCAGTAGTATAGTCACCCTCTACGGCGAGCAGTACTTC.

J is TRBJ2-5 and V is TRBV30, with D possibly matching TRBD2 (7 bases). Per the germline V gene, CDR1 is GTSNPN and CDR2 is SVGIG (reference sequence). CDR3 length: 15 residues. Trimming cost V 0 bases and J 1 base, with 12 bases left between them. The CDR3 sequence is CAWSVGGGTQETQYF. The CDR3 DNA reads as TGTGCCTGGAGTGTTGGCGGGGGCACCCAAGAGACCCAGTACTTC.

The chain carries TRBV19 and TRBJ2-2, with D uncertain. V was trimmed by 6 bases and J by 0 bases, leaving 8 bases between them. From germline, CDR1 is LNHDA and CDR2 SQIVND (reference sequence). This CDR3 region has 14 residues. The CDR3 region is CASRSTANTGELFF. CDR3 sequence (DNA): TGTGCCAGTAGATCAACGGCGAACACCGGGGAGCTGTTTTTT.

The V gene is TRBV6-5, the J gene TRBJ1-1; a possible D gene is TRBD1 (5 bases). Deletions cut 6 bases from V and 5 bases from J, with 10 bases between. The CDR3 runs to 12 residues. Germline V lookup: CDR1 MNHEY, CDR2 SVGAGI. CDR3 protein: CASSPEGTEAFF. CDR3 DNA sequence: TGTGCCAGCAGCCCGGAGGGGACTGAAGCTTTCTTT.

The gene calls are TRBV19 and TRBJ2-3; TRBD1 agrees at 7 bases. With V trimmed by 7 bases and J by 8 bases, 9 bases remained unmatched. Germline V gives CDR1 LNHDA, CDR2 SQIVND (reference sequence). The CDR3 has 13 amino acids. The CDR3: CASTGTAWGTQYF. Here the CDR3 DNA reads TGTGCCAGTACCGGGACAGCGTGGGGTACGCAGTATTTT.

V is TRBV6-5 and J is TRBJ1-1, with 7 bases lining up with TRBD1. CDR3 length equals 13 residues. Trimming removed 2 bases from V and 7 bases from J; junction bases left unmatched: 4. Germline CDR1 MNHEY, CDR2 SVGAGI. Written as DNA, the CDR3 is TGTGCCAGCAGTTACAGGGGGCAGGGTGAAGCTTTCTTT. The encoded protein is CASSYRGQGEAFF.

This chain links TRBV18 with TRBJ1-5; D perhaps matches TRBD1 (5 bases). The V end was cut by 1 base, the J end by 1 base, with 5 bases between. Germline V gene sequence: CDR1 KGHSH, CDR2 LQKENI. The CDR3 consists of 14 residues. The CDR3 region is CASSPQGSNQPQHF. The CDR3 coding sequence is TGTGCCAGCTCACCACAGGGGAGCAATCAGCCCCAGCATTTT. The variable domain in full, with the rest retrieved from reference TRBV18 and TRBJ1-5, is NAGVMQNPRHLVRRRGQEARLRCSPMKGHSHVYWYRQLPEEGLKFMVYLQKENIIDESGMPKERFSAEFPKEGPSILRIQQVVRGDSAAYFCASSPQGSNQPQHFGDGTRLSIL.

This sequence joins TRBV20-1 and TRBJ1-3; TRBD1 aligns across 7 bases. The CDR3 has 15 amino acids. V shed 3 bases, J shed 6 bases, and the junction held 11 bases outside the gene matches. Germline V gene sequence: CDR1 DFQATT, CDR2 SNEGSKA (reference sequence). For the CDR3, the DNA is TGCAGTGCTAGTGTGCCGGGGACAGTTATAAACACCATATATTTT. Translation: CSASVPGTVINTIYF.

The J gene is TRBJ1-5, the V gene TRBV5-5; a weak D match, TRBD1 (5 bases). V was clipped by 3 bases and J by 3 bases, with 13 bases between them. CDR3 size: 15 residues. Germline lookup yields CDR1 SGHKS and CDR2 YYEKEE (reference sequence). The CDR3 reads CASSWGGTINQPQHF. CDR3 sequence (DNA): TGTGCCAGCAGCTGGGGGGGAACTATCAATCAGCCCCAGCATTTT.

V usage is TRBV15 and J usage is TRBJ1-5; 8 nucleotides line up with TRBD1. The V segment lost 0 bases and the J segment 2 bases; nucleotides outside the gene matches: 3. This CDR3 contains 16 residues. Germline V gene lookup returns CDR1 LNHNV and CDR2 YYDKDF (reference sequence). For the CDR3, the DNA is TGTGCCACCAGCAGAGATGGACAGGGCGGCAATCAGCCCCAGCATTTT. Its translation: CATSRDGQGGNQPQHF.

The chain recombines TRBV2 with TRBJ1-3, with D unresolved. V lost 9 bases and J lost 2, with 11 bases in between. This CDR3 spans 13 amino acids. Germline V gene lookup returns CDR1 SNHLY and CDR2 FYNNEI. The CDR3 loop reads CASTGITGNTIYF. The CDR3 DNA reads TGTGCCAGTACCGGGATCACTGGAAACACCATATATTTT. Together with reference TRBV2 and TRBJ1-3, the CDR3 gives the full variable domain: EPEVTQTPSHQVTQMGQEVILRCVPISNHLYFYWYRQILGQKVEFLVSFYNNEISEKSEIFDDQFSVERPDGSNFTLKIRSTKLEDSAMYFCASTGITGNTIYFGEGSWLTVV.

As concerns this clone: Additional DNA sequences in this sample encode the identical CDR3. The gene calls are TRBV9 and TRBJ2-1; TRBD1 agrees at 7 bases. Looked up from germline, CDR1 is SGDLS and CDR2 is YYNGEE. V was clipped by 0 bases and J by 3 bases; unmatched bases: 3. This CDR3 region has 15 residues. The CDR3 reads CASSVAGTDYNEQFF. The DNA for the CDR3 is TGTGCCAGCAGCGTAGCTGGGACAGACTACAATGAGCAGTTCTTC.